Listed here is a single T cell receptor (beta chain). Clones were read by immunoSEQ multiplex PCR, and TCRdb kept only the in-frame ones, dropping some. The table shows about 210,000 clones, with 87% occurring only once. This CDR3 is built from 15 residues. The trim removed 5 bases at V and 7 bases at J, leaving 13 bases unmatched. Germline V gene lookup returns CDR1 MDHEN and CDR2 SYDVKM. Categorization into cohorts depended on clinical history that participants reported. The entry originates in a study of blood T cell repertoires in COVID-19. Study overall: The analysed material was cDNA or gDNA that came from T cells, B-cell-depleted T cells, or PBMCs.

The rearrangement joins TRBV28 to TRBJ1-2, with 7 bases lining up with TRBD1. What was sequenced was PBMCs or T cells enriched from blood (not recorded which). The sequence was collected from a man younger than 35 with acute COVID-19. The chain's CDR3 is CASSDDRALWGGYTF. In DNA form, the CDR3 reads TGTGCCAGCAGTGATGACAGGGCTCTATGGGGTGGCTACACCTTC.